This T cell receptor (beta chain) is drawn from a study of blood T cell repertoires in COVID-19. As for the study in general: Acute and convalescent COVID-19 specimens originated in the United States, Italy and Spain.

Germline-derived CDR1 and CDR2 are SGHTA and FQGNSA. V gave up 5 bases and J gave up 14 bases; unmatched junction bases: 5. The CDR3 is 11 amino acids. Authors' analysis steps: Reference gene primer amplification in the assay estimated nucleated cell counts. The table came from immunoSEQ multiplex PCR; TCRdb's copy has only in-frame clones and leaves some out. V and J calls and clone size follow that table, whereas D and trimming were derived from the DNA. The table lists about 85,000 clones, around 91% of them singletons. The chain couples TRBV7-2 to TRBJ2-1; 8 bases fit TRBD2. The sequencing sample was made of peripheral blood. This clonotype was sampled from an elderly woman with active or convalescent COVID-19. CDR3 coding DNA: TGTGCCAGCAGCACCTTAGCGGGGAAGTTCTTC. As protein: CASSTLAGKFF.